The source of this T cell receptor (beta chain) is a study of early T cells in non-severe SARS-CoV-2 infection. In the study overall: Bulk RNA isolated from unsorted whole blood underwent sequencing; chains were not paired.

The CDR3 length is 13 residues. V shed 3 bases and J shed 0 bases, with 6 bases lying between them. The germline gives CDR1 SGDLS, CDR2 YYNGEE. TCRdb re-analysed the 5' RACE reads in MiXCR, keeping a single row per CDR3 protein. The data contain roughly 80,000 distinct CDR3 sequences, over 12% of them seen just once; the ten biggest clones take up around 3%. The genes are TRBV9 and TRBJ1-1, with no clear D. Sequenced input: whole blood. The clonotype originates from an adult who was a healthcare worker with PCR-confirmed SARS-CoV-2 infection or an uninfected control (not recorded which). CDR3 protein: CASSAQLNTEAFF. Here the CDR3 DNA reads TGTGCCAGCAGCGCTCAGCTGAACACTGAAGCTTTCTTT.